This T cell receptor (beta chain) was documented in a study of blood T cell repertoires in COVID-19. About the research overall: PBMCs, B-cell-depleted T cells, or T cells provided the cDNA or gDNA that made up the material.

Clones were read by immunoSEQ multiplex PCR, and TCRdb kept only the in-frame ones, dropping some. The sample includes about 110,000 clones, 86% seen only once; the top ten take roughly 4%. The CDR3 contains 16 residues. Germline CDR1 is DFQATT and CDR2 is SNEGSKA (reference sequence). The V end lost 3 bases, the J end lost 5 bases, and 19 bases lay between the germline ends. The chain links TRBV20-1 to TRBJ1-4; D gene ambiguous. The sample taken for sequencing was peripheral blood. This receptor was taken from a man aged 35 to 55 with acute or convalescent COVID-19. The CDR3 sequence is CSASGLNLVQNEKLFF. CDR3 nucleotide sequence: TGCAGTGCTAGTGGACTCAACCTGGTCCAAAATGAAAAACTGTTTTTT.